Shown below are 10 T cell receptor beta chains from a single sample sequenced in a study of T cell clones after liver transplantation. TCRdb's copy holds only in-frame clones and misses some; the assay was immunoSEQ multiplex PCR. Seen here are about 6,200 clones, 80% observed once, and the top ten hold about 13%. Specimen: CD8+ T cells from blood, collected approximately 3.5 years after liver transplant. Receptors originate from a human patient who received a liver transplant. Some T cells may be the graft donor's.

The chain combines TRBV28 with TRBJ2-1, with D perhaps matching TRBD2 (6 bases). Trimming removed 3 bases at V and 7 bases at J, with 22 bases between. Per the germline V gene, CDR1 is MDHEN and CDR2 is SYDVKM. The CDR3 is 17 residues long. The CDR3 coding sequence is TGTGCCAGCAGTTTGCGGCGGATAACGGGAGTCGGAAATGAGCAGTTCTTC. Translating it yields CASSLRRITGVGNEQFF.

Relative to its sample, this clone is large. V usage is TRBV4-1 and J usage is TRBJ2-7; D not resolved. The CDR3 length is 12 residues. Germline V gives CDR1 MGHRA, CDR2 YSYEKL. Trimming stripped 3 bases from V and 6 bases from J, with 9 bases between. CDR3 in DNA: TGCGCCAGCAGCCACCAACGCGGCGAGCAGTACTTC. Amino acids: CASSHQRGEQYF.

V and J are TRBV5-4 and TRBJ2-2; 8 bases line up with TRBD2. Germline CDR1 is SGHNT and CDR2 is YYREEE (reference sequence). The CDR3 has 15 residues. V lost 1 base to trimming and J lost 4 bases; unmatched junction nucleotides: 3. The CDR3 spells CASSLFTSGTGELFF. The CDR3 DNA follows: TGTGCCAGCAGCTTGTTCACTAGCGGCACCGGGGAGCTGTTTTTT.

This chain connects TRBV6-6 to TRBJ2-7, with 10 bases identical to TRBD1. Germline CDR1 is MNHNY and CDR2 is SVGAGI (reference sequence). With V trimmed by 10 bases and J by 3 bases, 6 bases remained unmatched. The CDR3 consists of 13 residues. The CDR3 DNA follows: TGTGCCATCCGGGACAGGGGTAACTACGAGCAGTACTTC. This translates into CAIRDRGNYEQYF.

The chain links TRBV5-4 to TRBJ2-7, with unresolved D. The CDR3 extends over 13 amino acids. From germline, CDR1 is SGHNT and CDR2 YYREEE (reference sequence). V was clipped by 3 bases and J by 3 bases, with 10 bases between them. Written as DNA, the CDR3 is TGTGCCAGCAGCTACTGGGATAACTACGAGCAGTACTTC. Its translation: CASSYWDNYEQYF. The variable domain in full, completed from reference TRBV5-4 and TRBJ2-7, reads ETGVTQSPTHLIKTRGQQVTLRCSSQSGHNTVSWYQQALGQGPQFIFQYYREEENGRGNFPPRFSGLQFPNYSSELNVNALELDDSALYLCASSYWDNYEQYFGPGTRLTVT.

This chain joins TRBV29-1 and TRBJ1-2; maybe TRBD1 (5 bases). The CDR3 loop spans 13 amino acids. With 5 bases removed from V and 0 bases from J, the gap between germline ends came to 10 bases. Germline lookup yields CDR1 SQVTM and CDR2 ANQGSEA. CDR3 sequence (DNA): TGCAGCGTTTTTGGGGCTACTAACTATGGCTACACCTTC. This codes for CSVFGATNYGYTF. The full variable domain, completed using reference TRBV29-1 and TRBJ1-2, is SAVISQKPSRDICQRGTSLTIQCQVDSQVTMMFWYRQQPGQSLTLIATANQGSEATYESGFVIDKFPISRPNLTFSTLTVSNMSPEDSSIYLCSVFGATNYGYTFGSGTRLTVV.

This chain connects TRBV10-2 to TRBJ1-2; 11 bases align to TRBD1. The V segment lost 8 bases and the J segment 4 bases; nucleotides outside the gene matches: 12. Germline V gene lookup returns CDR1 WSHSY and CDR2 SAAADI. The CDR3 is 16 amino acids. CDR3 sequence reads: CASRAGQGGLSYGYTF. The CDR3 region has the DNA TGCGCCAGCCGCGCGGGACAGGGGGGGCTAAGCTATGGCTACACCTTC.

The V call is TRBV29-1, the J call TRBJ2-7; no reliable D call. The length of the CDR3 is 12 residues. The V end lost 3 bases, the J end lost 3 bases, and 9 bases lay between the germline ends. The germline V gene encodes CDR1 SQVTM and CDR2 ANQGSEA. The CDR3 reads CSVEIASYEQYF. The CDR3 nucleotides are TGCAGCGTTGAGATAGCCAGCTACGAGCAGTACTTC.

J is TRBJ2-5 and V is TRBV7-9; 14 nucleotides line up with TRBD2. TRBJ2-7 explains the end of the DNA better; the J call may be wrong. The CDR3 length is 17 residues. CDR1 is SEHNR and CDR2 is FQNEAQ in the germline V gene (reference sequence). DNA of the CDR3: TGTGCCAGCAGTCCCAGGACTAGCGGGAGGAGCTCCTACGAGCAGTACTTC. It translates to CASSPRTSGRSSYEQYF.

This clone was picked up one time. J is TRBJ2-7 and V is TRBV19; the D call may be TRBD1 or TRBD2 (5 bases each). Germline-derived CDR1 and CDR2 are LNHDA and SQIVND (reference sequence). This CDR3 is 14 amino acids long. The V gene lost 6 bases and the J gene lost 2 bases, with 14 bases spanning the gap. DNA of the CDR3: TGTGCCAGTAGCCTGGGACCGCAACCCTACGAGCAGTACTTC. Translation: CASSLGPQPYEQYF. Using reference TRBV19 and TRBJ2-7 for the parts outside the CDR3, the full variable domain is DGGITQSPKYLFRKEGQNVTLSCEQNLNHDAMYWYRQDPGQGLRLIYYSQIVNDFQKGDIAEGYSVSREKKESFPLTVTSAQKNPTAFYLCASSLGPQPYEQYFGPGTRLTVT.